A selection of T cell receptor beta chains follows, all from one sample in a study of blood T cell repertoires in COVID-19. Data came from immunoSEQ multiplex PCR; TCRdb stores just in-frame clones and leaves some out. The sample contains under 200,000 clones, 79% of which appear only once. The sample comprised PBMCs or T cells enriched from blood (not recorded which). The receptors shown here come from a woman in her 70s in a cohort exposed to, infected with or recovered from COVID-19 (not recorded which). Both conserved end residues are trimmed from each CDR3. Clone size is given for some rows only: seen once, a few or many times, or a class if the clone is expanded.

v_call	j_call	clone_size	cdr3_aa
TRBV6-4	TRBJ2-2	.	ASSRGQGGSNTGELF
TRBV28	TRBJ1-1	.	ASSLPRTGNTEAF
TRBV4-2	TRBJ1-1	.	ASSQKRDSYMNTEAF
TRBV7-2	TRBJ2-7	.	ASSYVAGGRREQY
TRBV7-2	TRBJ1-2	.	ASSLMAAANYGYT
TRBV11-3	TRBJ2-2	.	ASSSRTSGTTGELF
TRBV19	TRBJ1-4	few	ASSLDLGTGEKLF
TRBV7-9	TRBJ2-1	.	ASSFSSGKNEQF
TRBV7-2	TRBJ2-1	.	ASSPLGLRNNEQF
TRBV29-1	TRBJ1-5	.	SVADRDNQPQH
TRBV28	TRBJ2-5	.	ASGKREGLETQY
TRBV15	TRBJ2-3	few	ATSRGTSGRMIRPDTQY
TRBV4-3	TRBJ2-1	.	ASSRGQVYADEQF
TRBV11-3	TRBJ2-7	few	ASSLTGQTYEQY
TRBV28	TRBJ1-3	.	ASSWHQGAGNTIY
TRBV7-9	TRBJ1-2	.	ASSTTYGYT
TRBV10-3	TRBJ2-1	few	AISESMAGGYNEQF
TRBV30	TRBJ2-1	.	AWSFRREGRSYNEQF
TRBV7-2	TRBJ1-4	.	ASSSRDSEKLF
TRBV24-1	TRBJ2-3	.	ATSDSTSGTSGGAQY
TRBV3-1/TRBV3-2	TRBJ2-5	.	ASSQGASGRVAETQY
TRBV12-5	TRBJ2-3	.	ASGLVLRTDTQY
TRBV7-9	TRBJ2-7	few	ASSLTTPYEQY